One and the same sample provided the 25 T cell receptor beta chains below, sequenced in a study of cytomegalovirus exposure and HLA in healthy donors. The PCR ran on 60 Vbeta and 13 Jbeta primers. Here immunoSEQ multiplex PCR was the method, and the copy in TCRdb shows in-frame clones only, minus some. Altogether under 150,000 clones are present, 80% to 85% being singletons, with the ten largest covering about 0.71%. Sequencing input: PBMCs. The receptors stem from a man aged 18-30 years in good health and CMV-seronegative.

The J gene is TRBJ1-2, the V gene TRBV30; 11 bases are shared with TRBD1. There are 14 residues in the CDR3. V lost 4 bases and J lost 5; bases outside the gene matches: 6. Germline lookup yields CDR1 GTSNPN and CDR2 SVGIG (reference sequence). CDR3 region: CAWKWTGGWYGYTF. The CDR3 nucleotides read TGTGCCTGGAAATGGACAGGGGGCTGGTATGGCTACACCTTC. The full variable domain, rest sourced from reference TRBV30 and TRBJ1-2, is SQTIHQWPATLVQPVGSPLSLECTVEGTSNPNLYWYRQAAGRGLQLLFYSVGIGQISSEVPQNLSASRPQDRQFILSSKKLLLSDSGFYLCAWKWTGGWYGYTFGSGTRLTVV.

The J gene is TRBJ1-3, the V gene TRBV18; no firm D call. Germline V CDR1 and CDR2: KGHSH, LQKENI. CDR3 length: 12 residues. Trimming cost V 4 bases and J 4 bases, with 5 bases left between them. The CDR3 here is CASSLQGNTIYF. The CDR3 DNA reads as TGTGCCAGCTCACTACAGGGAAACACCATATATTTT. Combining the CDR3 with reference TRBV18 and TRBJ1-3 gives the whole variable domain NAGVMQNPRHLVRRRGQEARLRCSPMKGHSHVYWYRQLPEEGLKFMVYLQKENIIDESGMPKERFSAEFPKEGPSILRIQQVVRGDSAAYFCASSLQGNTIYFGEGSWLTVV.

The chain carries TRBV15 and TRBJ1-2; D perhaps matches TRBD1 (6 bases). Trimming shortened V by 3 bases and J by 8 bases, and 13 bases separated the two germline ends. From germline, CDR1 is LNHNV and CDR2 YYDKDF (reference sequence). This CDR3 comprises 13 residues. The CDR3 spells CATSSKQGRGYTF. CDR3 in DNA: TGTGCCACCAGCAGTAAACAGGGACGAGGCTACACCTTC.

This clone showed up just a few times. The chain uses TRBV9 and TRBJ2-7, with 8 bases that match TRBD1. The CDR3 is 15 residues long. V lost 3 bases, J lost 3 bases, and 8 bases stayed unmatched. Germline assignment: CDR1 SGDLS and CDR2 YYNGEE. As DNA, the CDR3 is TGTGCCAGCAGCGAGACCGGGACAGGATTCTACGAGCAGTACTTC. This encodes CASSETGTGFYEQYF.

This clone is a singleton in its sample. CDR3 amino acids: CASTLRDRNTGELFF. The CDR3 nucleotides are TGTGCCAGCACCCTTAGGGACAGAAACACCGGGGAGCTGTTTTTT. J is TRBJ2-2 and V is TRBV5-8; 7 bases are shared with TRBD1. Germline V gene sequence: CDR1 SGHTS, CDR2 YDEGEE. The ends lost 6 bases at V and 2 bases at J; junction bases unmatched: 7. The CDR3 spans 15 residues.

This clone appeared once. J is TRBJ2-7 and V is TRBV19; D might be TRBD1 (6 bases). The CDR3 runs to 14 residues. Trimming removed 3 bases from V and 7 bases from J, with 16 bases in between. Germline V gives CDR1 LNHDA, CDR2 SQIVND (reference sequence). The CDR3 DNA reads as TGTGCCAGTAGTATTGTGCCAGGGGCGAGAGAGCAGTACTTC. This encodes CASSIVPGAREQYF.

This clone was seen only a few times. The chain employs TRBV7-6 and TRBJ2-2; 7 bases match TRBD2. The germline gives CDR1 SGHVS, CDR2 FNYEAQ. There are 16 residues in the CDR3. V shed 6 bases and J 7 bases; nucleotides not matched to a gene: 14. The CDR3 is CASRLGSRLAGGELFF. The CDR3, as DNA: TGTGCCAGCAGGCTAGGGTCTCGACTAGCCGGCGGGGAGCTGTTTTTT.

In its sample, this clone was seen once. This chain links TRBV7-2 with TRBJ2-7; 10 nucleotides agree with TRBD2. The CDR3 spans 16 residues. Germline trimming cut 5 bases from V and 7 bases from J; bases unmatched to any gene: 14. Germline assignment: CDR1 SGHTA and CDR2 FQGNSA. The CDR3, as DNA: TGTGCCAGCAGCACACCACTAGCGGGGACCCGTTTGGAGCAGTACTTC. Amino acids: CASSTPLAGTRLEQYF.

V is TRBV30 and J is TRBJ1-6, with 7 bases aligning to TRBD1. The trim removed 3 bases at V and 10 bases at J, leaving 6 bases unmatched. This CDR3 comprises 13 residues. In germline, CDR1 is GTSNPN, CDR2 SVGIG (reference sequence). The CDR3 nucleotides read TGTGCCTGGAGCGTCGGGACAGAGTCACCCCTCCACTTT. Protein: CAWSVGTESPLHF.

This clone appeared once. This chain joins TRBV5-1 and TRBJ2-2; 9 bases align to TRBD1. The CDR3 length is 14 residues. After removal of 4 bases from V and 6 bases from J, the junction contained 4 bases not matched to a gene. Germline V gives CDR1 SGHRS, CDR2 YFSETQ. The CDR3 region is CASSTGGGSGELFF. DNA of the CDR3: TGCGCCAGCAGCACAGGGGGCGGTTCCGGGGAGCTGTTTTTT.

J is TRBJ1-2 and V is TRBV11-2; 10 bases are shared with TRBD1. The CDR3 sequence is 18 residues long. V lost 8 bases, J lost 1 base, and 16 bases stayed unmatched. Germline V gene sequence: CDR1 SGHAT, CDR2 FQNNGV. CDR3 region: CASGSLRDRGHINYGYTF. Written as DNA, the CDR3 is TGTGCCAGCGGATCGTTACGAGACAGGGGGCATATTAACTATGGCTACACCTTC.

The chain carries TRBV18 and TRBJ2-4; 9 bases match TRBD2. Germline values: CDR1 KGHSH, CDR2 LQKENI. This CDR3 comprises 19 residues. The trim removed 1 base at V and 0 bases at J, leaving 10 bases unmatched. CDR3 sequence (DNA): TGTGCCAGCTCACCACGTCTAGCGGGGCGAATCCTAGCCAAAAACATTCAGTACTTC. Its protein product is CASSPRLAGRILAKNIQYF. Together with reference TRBV18 and TRBJ2-4, the CDR3 gives the full variable domain: NAGVMQNPRHLVRRRGQEARLRCSPMKGHSHVYWYRQLPEEGLKFMVYLQKENIIDESGMPKERFSAEFPKEGPSILRIQQVVRGDSAAYFCASSPRLAGRILAKNIQYFGAGTRLSVL.

V is TRBV6-1 and J is TRBJ2-2; the match to TRBD1 covers 8 bases. The length of the CDR3 is 14 residues. The germline V gene encodes CDR1 MNHNS and CDR2 SASEGT. The CDR3 DNA follows: TGTGCTACAAGAGGGGTACAGGGGGCCGGGGAGCTGTTTTTT. Its protein is CATRGVQGAGELFF.

This clone has a single count. The gene calls are TRBV4-1 and TRBJ2-7; 7 nucleotides line up with TRBD2. The CDR3 is 14 amino acids. Germline V lookup: CDR1 MGHRA, CDR2 YSYEKL. J gave up 2 bases and V 1 base, and 2 bases lay outside the gene matches. The CDR3 loop reads CASSQGEGPYEQYF. CDR3 sequence (DNA): TGCGCCAGCAGCCAAGGGGAGGGGCCCTACGAGCAGTACTTC.

This clone has just one count. The chain combines TRBV4-1 with TRBJ1-2; D might be TRBD1 (5 bases). Germline V gene lookup returns CDR1 MGHRA and CDR2 YSYEKL. V lost 4 bases and J lost 1, with 13 bases in between. There are 15 residues in the CDR3. This chain's CDR3 is CASSLQQELNYGYTF. The CDR3 DNA follows: TGCGCCAGCAGCCTTCAACAGGAGCTTAACTATGGCTACACCTTC.

The rearrangement links TRBV10-2 to TRBJ1-5; D remains unclear. The CDR3 length is 13 residues. CDR1 and CDR2 (germline): WSHSY, SAAADI. V was trimmed by 0 bases and J by 7 bases, leaving 7 bases between them. The CDR3, as DNA: TGCGCCAGCAGTGAGTCTAGTGTACAGCCCCAGCATTTT. It encodes CASSESSVQPQHF.

The CDR3 DNA reads TGCGCCAGCAGCTTGTCTGGGGGACAGAGGGGAAACACCATATATTTT. It yields the protein CASSLSGGQRGNTIYF. The rearrangement uses TRBV5-1 and TRBJ1-3; 7 bases fit TRBD1. This CDR3 has 16 amino acids. Unmatched junction bases numbered 8, after V lost 1 base and J lost 4 bases. Per the germline V gene, CDR1 is SGHRS and CDR2 is YFSETQ.

The gene calls are TRBV9 and TRBJ2-1; 15 positions match TRBD2. With 3 bases clipped from V and 9 bases from J, the junction kept 7 bases outside the gene matches. Germline V gives CDR1 SGDLS, CDR2 YYNGEE. The CDR3 is 16 residues long. CDR3 bases: TGTGCCAGCAGCGATGGGACTAGCGGGGGGTTGGTTGAGCAGTTCTTC. Protein: CASSDGTSGGLVEQFF.

This clone showed up just a few times. This chain connects TRBV25-1 to TRBJ2-7, with TRBD1 matching 10 bases. This CDR3 comprises 15 residues. CDR1 is MGHDK, CDR2 SYGVNS, per germline. V was pared by 6 bases and J by 5 bases, with 10 bases of the junction left unmatched. CDR3 nucleotide sequence: TGTGCCAGCAGCGGAAGGAGGACAGGGGGGGACGAGCAGTACTTC. Its translation is CASSGRRTGGDEQYF.

CDR3 loop: CAWSPPGLAGAGSSYNEQFF. The CDR3 DNA follows: TGTGCCTGGAGTCCACCGGGACTAGCGGGGGCTGGGAGCTCCTACAATGAGCAGTTCTTC. V usage is TRBV30 and J usage is TRBJ2-1; 14 bases map to TRBD2. The CDR3 contains 20 residues. The V and J ends lost 2 bases and 0 bases, in that order; junction bases with no gene match: 12. The V gene's germline CDR1 is GTSNPN and CDR2 SVGIG (reference sequence).

The chain is built from TRBV27 and TRBJ2-7; D gene uncertain. Per the germline V gene, CDR1 is MNHEY and CDR2 is SMNVEV (reference sequence). The CDR3 is made up of 15 amino acids. V lost 6 bases and J 2 bases, leaving 17 bases between the germline ends. The DNA of the CDR3 is TGTGCCAGCAGCTTACTATTACTAACCACCTACGAGCAGTACTTC. It translates to CASSLLLLTTYEQYF.

The CDR3 nucleotides read TGTGCCTGGAGGCCAGGGACAGGGTTCGGCTACACCTTC. Translated: CAWRPGTGFGYTF. V and J are TRBV30 and TRBJ1-2, with 9 bases matching TRBD1. Losses at the gene ends were 3 bases for V and 8 bases for J; bases not matched to a gene: 7. Germline-derived CDR1 and CDR2 are GTSNPN and SVGIG (reference sequence). This CDR3 has 13 amino acids.

This clone was seen a few times. This chain connects TRBV4-3 to TRBJ1-5, with D perhaps matching TRBD1 (5 bases). V shed 0 bases and J shed 7 bases, with 16 bases lying between them. The CDR3 runs 16 residues. In germline, CDR1 is LGHNA, CDR2 YSLEER. CDR3 bases: TGCGCCAGCAGCCAAGATAGGTTTGGGGCTACGCAGCCCCAGCATTTT. This translates into CASSQDRFGATQPQHF.

The J gene is TRBJ1-1, the V gene TRBV27, with 7 bases fitting TRBD1. J lost 4 bases, V lost 0 bases, and 5 bases had no gene match. The length of the CDR3 is 15 residues. In germline, CDR1 is MNHEY, CDR2 SMNVEV (reference sequence). CDR3 coding DNA: TGTGCCAGCAGTTTATCTGTATGGGACAGCACTGAAGCTTTCTTT. Protein: CASSLSVWDSTEAFF.

The J gene is TRBJ2-7, the V gene TRBV27, with 10 nucleotides matching TRBD1. V lost 5 bases to trimming and J lost 1 base; unmatched junction nucleotides: 14. Germline V gene sequence: CDR1 MNHEY, CDR2 SMNVEV (reference sequence). The CDR3 is made up of 18 amino acids. The CDR3 region has the DNA TGTGCCAGCAGTCCTTGGTTAGGACAGGGGGTTATTTCCTACGAGCAGTACTTC. Its protein product is CASSPWLGQGVISYEQYF.